This is a list of T cell receptor beta chains from one sample in a study of blood T cell repertoires in COVID-19. Libraries were prepared by immunoSEQ multiplex PCR; TCRdb keeps only in-frame clonotypes and omits some of them. The table records roughly 220,000 clones, around 80% of them present only once. Sequencing was performed on peripheral blood. The receptors were gathered from a man aged 25 to 40 with active or convalescent COVID-19. The CDR3 runs from the conserved cysteine through the conserved F or W. The D gene is left open where the match is weak. Only some rows state a clone size, as once, few, many or a class for expanded clones.

CDR3 DNA: TGTGCCAGCAGCTTGACAGGGCACGAGCAGTACTTC
CDR3 protein: CASSLTGHEQYF
clone size: -
V gene: TRBV13
J gene: TRBJ2-7
D gene: TRBD1

CDR3 DNA: TGTGCCAGCAGCCAAACTCCCGGGACTAGAGTTTACTACGAGCAGTACTTC
CDR3 protein: CASSQTPGTRVYYEQYF
clone size: -
V gene: TRBV5-4
J gene: TRBJ2-7
D gene: TRBD2

CDR3 DNA: TGTGCCAGCAGCCAGACGTCTACAGGTGAAAAACTGTTTTTT
CDR3 protein: CASSQTSTGEKLFF
clone size: -
V gene: TRBV14
J gene: TRBJ1-4
D gene: -

CDR3 DNA: TGTGCCAGCAGCGATCGGGGCTACGAGCAGTACTTC
CDR3 protein: CASSDRGYEQYF
clone size: -
V gene: TRBV11-3
J gene: TRBJ2-7
D gene: -

CDR3 DNA: TGCGCCAGCAGCCGGGAACAAGAGACCCAGTACTTC
CDR3 protein: CASSREQETQYF
clone size: -
V gene: TRBV5-1
J gene: TRBJ2-5
D gene: -

CDR3 DNA: TGTGCCAGCATGGGACAGGGGGTATCCTACGAGCAGTACTTC
CDR3 protein: CASMGQGVSYEQYF
clone size: -
V gene: TRBV6-5
J gene: TRBJ2-7
D gene: TRBD1

CDR3 DNA: TGTGCCACCAGTGATTTACCGGGACTAGCGGCCCACCCTTTGAACTACGAGCAGTACTTC
CDR3 protein: CATSDLPGLAAHPLNYEQYF
clone size: -
V gene: TRBV24-1
J gene: TRBJ2-7
D gene: TRBD2

CDR3 DNA: TGTGCCAGCAGCCCCGAGGGGGCTAGGAACACTGAAGCTTTCTTT
CDR3 protein: CASSPEGARNTEAFF
clone size: -
V gene: TRBV27
J gene: TRBJ1-1
D gene: TRBD1

CDR3 DNA: TGTGCCAGCAGCTGGTCTGGGGGGGGCCGATTCACAGATACGCAGTATTTT
CDR3 protein: CASSWSGGGRFTDTQYF
clone size: -
V gene: TRBV7-2
J gene: TRBJ2-3
D gene: -

CDR3 DNA: TGTGCCAGCAGCTTTGGGGACATGAACACTGAAGCTTTCTTT
CDR3 protein: CASSFGDMNTEAFF
clone size: -
V gene: TRBV7-6
J gene: TRBJ1-1
D gene: -

CDR3 DNA: TGTGCCAGCAGCAAGGCCCCATTGCAGGGCCCAAATAATTCACCCCTCCACTTT
CDR3 protein: CASSKAPLQGPNNSPLHF
clone size: -
V gene: TRBV3-1/TRBV3-2
J gene: TRBJ1-6
D gene: -

CDR3 DNA: TGTGCCAGCAGCTTAGCCGGCAGCGGGGGCACAGATACGCAGTATTTT
CDR3 protein: CASSLAGSGGTDTQYF
clone size: -
V gene: TRBV7-9
J gene: TRBJ2-3
D gene: TRBD2

CDR3 DNA: TGTGCCAGCTCACCACCGGACAGGCCTACCTACGAGCAGTACTTC
CDR3 protein: CASSPPDRPTYEQYF
clone size: -
V gene: TRBV18
J gene: TRBJ2-7
D gene: TRBD1

CDR3 DNA: TGTGCCAGCAGCCCCGGGACAGGGAATGGCTACACCTTC
CDR3 protein: CASSPGTGNGYTF
clone size: -
V gene: TRBV7-2
J gene: TRBJ1-2
D gene: TRBD1

CDR3 DNA: TGTGCCAGTGCCCCGGGCCGGGGAGGGGCTTTCTTT
CDR3 protein: CASAPGRGGAFF
clone size: -
V gene: TRBV19
J gene: TRBJ1-1
D gene: -

CDR3 DNA: TGTGCCAGCAGCTCACAGGTGGACAATGAGCAGTTCTTC
CDR3 protein: CASSSQVDNEQFF
clone size: -
V gene: TRBV5-6
J gene: TRBJ2-1
D gene: -

CDR3 DNA: TGTGCCAGCTCACCAGTCGGCCCAGGGAGCAATCAGCCCCAGCATTTT
CDR3 protein: CASSPVGPGSNQPQHF
clone size: -
V gene: TRBV18
J gene: TRBJ1-5
D gene: -

CDR3 DNA: TGTGCCAGCAGCTTTCGACTAGCGGGAAGGTACGAGCAGTACTTC
CDR3 protein: CASSFRLAGRYEQYF
clone size: -
V gene: TRBV7-2
J gene: TRBJ2-7
D gene: TRBD2

CDR3 DNA: TGTGCCAGCAGACGGACAGAGACGAACACCGGGGAGCTGTTTTTT
CDR3 protein: CASRRTETNTGELFF
clone size: -
V gene: TRBV7-2
J gene: TRBJ2-2
D gene: -

CDR3 DNA: TGTGCCAGTAGTACCGACAGAGGATATGGCTACACCTTC
CDR3 protein: CASSTDRGYGYTF
clone size: -
V gene: TRBV19
J gene: TRBJ1-2
D gene: -

CDR3 DNA: TGTGCCAGCAGTTACTACCTAAAGACAGGGGTTAATGAAGCTTTCTTT
CDR3 protein: CASSYYLKTGVNEAFF
clone size: -
V gene: TRBV6-5
J gene: TRBJ1-1
D gene: TRBD1

CDR3 DNA: TGCGCCAGCAGCGGAGCTCTCGGGCTCAGCAGGGGGGAGACCCAGTACTTC
CDR3 protein: CASSGALGLSRGETQYF
clone size: few
V gene: TRBV5-1
J gene: TRBJ2-5
D gene: TRBD1

CDR3 DNA: TGTGCCAGCAGTCGACTAGCGGGAGGGACCTACGAGCAGTACTTC
CDR3 protein: CASSRLAGGTYEQYF
clone size: -
V gene: TRBV5-6
J gene: TRBJ2-7
D gene: TRBD2

CDR3 DNA: TGTGCCAGCAGTCGTGAGGCTAGCGGGAGGACCGATGAGCAGTTCTTC
CDR3 protein: CASSREASGRTDEQFF
clone size: -
V gene: TRBV27
J gene: TRBJ2-1
D gene: TRBD2

CDR3 DNA: TGTGCCAGCAGTTCACCGGGACAGGGGGCAATCGAGCAGTACTTC
CDR3 protein: CASSSPGQGAIEQYF
clone size: once
V gene: TRBV27
J gene: TRBJ2-7
D gene: TRBD1

CDR3 DNA: TGTGCCAGCAGTGACAGGGGGCGCGCCAATGAGCAGTTCTTC
CDR3 protein: CASSDRGRANEQFF
clone size: -
V gene: TRBV27
J gene: TRBJ2-1
D gene: TRBD1

CDR3 DNA: TGTGCCAGCAGTGGACAGTCTCTGAACGAGCAGTACTTC
CDR3 protein: CASSGQSLNEQYF
clone size: few
V gene: TRBV2
J gene: TRBJ2-7
D gene: -

CDR3 DNA: TGTGCCAGCAGGCGTTTTCGGGGGGAAGTACAGCCCCAGCATTTT
CDR3 protein: CASRRFRGEVQPQHF
clone size: -
V gene: TRBV28
J gene: TRBJ1-5
D gene: -

CDR3 DNA: TGTGCCAGCAGGCCGGGACAGGGGTCCTACGAGCAGTACTTC
CDR3 protein: CASRPGQGSYEQYF
clone size: -
V gene: TRBV6-5
J gene: TRBJ2-7
D gene: TRBD1